The TCR beta chain described here comes from a study of cytomegalovirus exposure and HLA in healthy donors. Across the whole study: Earlier results showed approximately 120 million unique TCR beta sequences derived from roughly 190 million T cells.

Findings and limits, study-wide: Cytomegalovirus status, reportedly, was diagnosed with high specificity and sensitivity by the classifier.

CDR1 and CDR2 from the germline V gene are SGHAT and FQNNGV. The length of the CDR3 is 13 residues. V was pared by 3 bases and J by 2 bases, with 8 bases between. The primer mix had 60 Vbeta and 13 Jbeta primers. Clones were sequenced by immunoSEQ multiplex PCR, and TCRdb holds only the in-frame ones, with some missing. The data show fewer than 250,000 clones, around 83% seen once. About this clone itself: What it binds is unknown.

This TCR came from a woman aged 50 to 60 in good health and CMV-seropositive. The sequenced sample consisted of PBMCs. The chain has TRBV11-2 and TRBJ2-7; D perhaps matches TRBD1 (6 bases). CDR3 loop: CASSFRTAYEQYF. The CDR3 nucleotides are TGTGCCAGCAGCTTCCGGACAGCCTACGAGCAGTACTTC.